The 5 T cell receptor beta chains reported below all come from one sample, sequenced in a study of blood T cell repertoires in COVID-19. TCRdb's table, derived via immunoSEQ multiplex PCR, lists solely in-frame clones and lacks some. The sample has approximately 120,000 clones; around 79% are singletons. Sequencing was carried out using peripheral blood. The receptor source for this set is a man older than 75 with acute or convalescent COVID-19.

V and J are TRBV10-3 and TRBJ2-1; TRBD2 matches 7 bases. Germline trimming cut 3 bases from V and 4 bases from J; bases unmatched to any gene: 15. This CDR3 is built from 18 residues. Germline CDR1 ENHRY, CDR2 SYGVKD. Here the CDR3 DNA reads TGTGCCATCAGTGACTCCGCCGGGGGGACCGTAAGATACAATGAGCAGTTCTTC. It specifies CAISDSAGGTVRYNEQFF.

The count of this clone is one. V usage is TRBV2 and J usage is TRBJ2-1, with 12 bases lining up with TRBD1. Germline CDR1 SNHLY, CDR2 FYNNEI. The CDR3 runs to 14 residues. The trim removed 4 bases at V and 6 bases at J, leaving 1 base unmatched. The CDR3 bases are TGTGCCAGCAGTGGGGACAGGGGGCGCAATGAGCAGTTCTTC. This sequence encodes CASSGDRGRNEQFF. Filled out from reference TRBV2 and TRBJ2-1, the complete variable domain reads EPEVTQTPSHQVTQMGQEVILRCVPISNHLYFYWYRQILGQKVEFLVSFYNNEISEKSEIFDDQFSVERPDGSNFTLKIRSTKLEDSAMYFCASSGDRGRNEQFFGPGTRLTVL.

CDR3 nucleotide sequence: TGTGCCAGCAGTTTAAAGCCGTACACTGAAGCTTTCTTT. Translating gives CASSLKPYTEAFF. This chain joins TRBV27 and TRBJ1-1; D call uncertain. Trimming removed 2 bases from V and 3 bases from J, with 7 bases in between. This CDR3 has 13 residues. CDR1 is MNHEY and CDR2 is SMNVEV in the germline V gene (reference sequence).

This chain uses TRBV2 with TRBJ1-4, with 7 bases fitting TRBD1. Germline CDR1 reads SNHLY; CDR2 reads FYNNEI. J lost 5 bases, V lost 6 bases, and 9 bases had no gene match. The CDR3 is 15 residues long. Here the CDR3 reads CASSLGQTVNEKLFF. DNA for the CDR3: TGTGCCAGCAGCCTGGGACAGACGGTGAATGAAAAACTGTTTTTT. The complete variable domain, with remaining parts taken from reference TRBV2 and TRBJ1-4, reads EPEVTQTPSHQVTQMGQEVILRCVPISNHLYFYWYRQILGQKVEFLVSFYNNEISEKSEIFDDQFSVERPDGSNFTLKIRSTKLEDSAMYFCASSLGQTVNEKLFFGSGTQLSVL.

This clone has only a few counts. The CDR3 bases are TGTGCCATCAGTGTCTTAGGGGCCGAGCAGTACTTC. This translates into CAISVLGAEQYF. The chain combines TRBV10-3 with TRBJ2-7, with a tentative D call TRBD1 (5 bases). Germline V gene sequence: CDR1 ENHRY, CDR2 SYGVKD. Trimming left V 4 bases short and J 6 bases short, with 10 bases between. CDR3 size: 12 residues.